This is a list of T cell receptor beta chains from one sample in a study of shared clonotypes between healthy human individuals. The table came from immunoSEQ multiplex PCR; TCRdb's copy has only in-frame clones and leaves some out. This sample has 700,000 to 950,000 clones; approximately 96% occur once, and the top ten carry over 0.2%. The material sequenced was naive CD8+ T cells sorted from blood. These receptors were taken from a man aged 25 to 40 in good health. Both conserved end residues are part of each CDR3. A D gene is named only where the DNA matches it firmly. The size of a clone is reported for some rows only, either as once, few or many, or as a class for expanded clones.

clone_size j_call v_call d_call cdr3_aa cdr3_nt
- TRBJ2-2 TRBV14 TRBD2 CASSQDSALAGPYTGELFF TGTGCCAGCAGCCAAGATAGTGCACTAGCGGGACCCTACACCGGGGAGCTGTTTTTT
- TRBJ2-1 TRBV29-1 TRBD2 CSVEGLAGEYNEQFF TGCAGCGTCGAGGGACTAGCGGGAGAGTACAATGAGCAGTTCTTC
once TRBJ2-1 TRBV11-2 TRBD2 CASSLGLAGGPVYNEQFF TGTGCCAGCAGCTTAGGACTAGCGGGAGGGCCGGTGTACAATGAGCAGTTCTTC
- TRBJ2-7 TRBV14 TRBD2 CASSNPAGTISYEQYF TGTGCCAGCAGCAACCCGGCGGGGACTATCTCCTACGAGCAGTACTTC
- TRBJ1-5 TRBV28 - CASSLEFDSNQPQHF TGTGCCAGCAGTTTAGAATTCGATAGCAATCAGCCCCAGCATTTT
- TRBJ2-3 TRBV6-5 - CASSYISDTDTQYF TGTGCCAGCAGTTACATCTCAGACACAGATACGCAGTATTTT
- TRBJ2-7 TRBV5-1 - CASSLEYTEDEQYF TGCGCCAGCAGCTTGGAATATACCGAGGACGAGCAGTACTTC
once TRBJ2-1 TRBV5-4 TRBD2 CASRSVGGLGEQFF TGTGCCAGCAGGTCAGTGGGAGGGCTCGGTGAGCAGTTCTTC
- TRBJ1-5 TRBV15 - CATSESYNSNQPQHF TGTGCCACCAGCGAAAGTTATAATAGCAATCAGCCCCAGCATTTT
once TRBJ2-5 TRBV5-6 - CASSLGGSQETQYF TGTGCCAGCAGCTTAGGGGGTTCACAAGAGACCCAGTACTTC
- TRBJ1-1 TRBV9 - CASSVDLQGGEAFF TGTGCCAGCAGCGTAGATCTACAGGGCGGTGAAGCTTTCTTT
- TRBJ2-7 TRBV19 - CASSWAGTYEQYF TGTGCCAGTAGTTGGGCAGGGACCTACGAGCAGTACTTC
- TRBJ1-5 TRBV21-1 - CASSKVGSTGDVRNQPQHF TGTGCCAGCAGCAAAGTTGGGTCGACAGGGGACGTCCGCAATCAGCCCCAGCATTTT
- TRBJ1-1 TRBV29-1 - CSVYGGHTEAFF TGCAGCGTTTACGGGGGACACACTGAAGCTTTCTTT
- TRBJ2-7 TRBV19 TRBD2 CASSYREGSYEQYF TGTGCCAGTAGTTATCGGGAGGGCTCCTACGAGCAGTACTTC
- TRBJ2-7 TRBV18 - CASSSLGGVEDEQYF TGTGCCAGCTCGTCCCTAGGGGGAGTCGAAGACGAGCAGTACTTC
- TRBJ1-5 TRBV2 TRBD1 CASSSGQGHQPQHF TGTGCCAGCAGCTCTGGACAGGGTCATCAGCCCCAGCATTTT
once TRBJ2-1 TRBV30 - CAWSEGYEQFF TGTGCCTGGAGTGAAGGGTATGAGCAGTTCTTC
- TRBJ2-7 TRBV11-2 TRBD2 CASRTAGGFSYEQYF TGTGCCAGCAGGACAGCGGGAGGTTTCTCCTACGAGCAGTACTTC
- TRBJ2-7 TRBV27 TRBD1 CASSFLQGSAYEQYF TGTGCCAGCAGTTTCCTACAGGGGAGCGCCTACGAGCAGTACTTC
- TRBJ2-1 TRBV11-3 - CASSLEPLDYNEQFF TGTGCCAGCAGCTTAGAACCACTCGACTACAATGAGCAGTTCTTC
- TRBJ2-5 TRBV4-1 - CASSQDRETQYF TGCGCCAGCAGCCAAGATCGGGAGACCCAGTACTTC
- TRBJ1-1 TRBV29-1 - CSVWAMNTEAFF TGCAGCGTTTGGGCTATGAACACTGAAGCTTTCTTT
- TRBJ2-5 TRBV27 TRBD1 CASSLLGQEETQYF TGTGCCAGCAGTTTACTCGGACAGGAGGAGACCCAGTACTTC
- TRBJ1-1 TRBV5-1 - CASSLSPPQTEAFF TGCGCCAGCAGCTTGAGCCCACCGCAAACTGAAGCTTTCTTT
- TRBJ2-1 TRBV7-9 TRBD1 CASSGNGQGSYNEQFF TGTGCCAGCAGCGGGAATGGACAGGGCTCCTACAATGAGCAGTTCTTC
once TRBJ1-4 TRBV4-3 TRBD1 CASSQDRSSTNEKLFF TGCGCCAGCAGCCAGGACAGGTCTTCAACTAATGAAAAACTGTTTTTT
- TRBJ1-2 TRBV6-1 - CASSEVGSNGYTF TGTGCCAGCAGTGAAGTTGGGTCAAATGGCTACACCTTC
- TRBJ2-7 TRBV5-4 TRBD2 CASSWGGSSYEQYF TGTGCCAGCAGCTGGGGGGGGAGCTCCTACGAGCAGTACTTC
- TRBJ2-7 TRBV4-2 - CASSPFEAGYEQYF TGTGCCAGCAGCCCCTTTGAGGCCGGGTACGAGCAGTACTTC
- TRBJ2-7 TRBV6-1 - CASSELGQPGEQYF TGTGCCAGCAGTGAACTTGGACAGCCAGGGGAGCAGTACTTC
- TRBJ2-7 TRBV7-6 - CASSLARVGRSSGYEQYF TGTGCCAGCAGCTTAGCCCGGGTCGGACGGAGCTCCGGATACGAGCAGTACTTC
- TRBJ2-7 TRBV5-1 - CASSYAGNEQYF TGCGCCAGCAGCTACGCAGGGAACGAGCAGTACTTC
- TRBJ1-2 TRBV9 - CASSAANGYTF TGTGCCAGCAGCGCAGCGAATGGCTACACCTTC
- TRBJ2-3 TRBV4-3 - CASSQDTGFRTDTQYF TGCGCCAGCAGCCAAGACACAGGGTTTCGCACAGATACGCAGTATTTT
- TRBJ2-5 TRBV6-1 - CASRSDSLYQETQYF TGTGCCAGCCGGTCGGACAGTCTGTACCAAGAGACCCAGTACTTC
once TRBJ2-7 TRBV7-8 TRBD2 CASSHREGRYEQYF TGTGCCAGCAGCCACCGGGAGGGCCGGTACGAGCAGTACTTC
- TRBJ2-2 TRBV18 - CASSPNKSGDTGELFF TGTGCCAGCTCACCAAATAAATCAGGGGACACCGGGGAGCTGTTTTTT
- TRBJ1-1 TRBV28 - CASSSGDTQVGAFF TGTGCCAGCAGTTCAGGGGACACCCAAGTGGGAGCTTTCTTT
- TRBJ1-1 TRBV15 TRBD1 CATSIMGQPNTEAFF TGTGCCACCAGCATCATGGGACAGCCGAACACTGAAGCTTTCTTT
- TRBJ1-4 TRBV4-3 TRBD1 CASSQGTGPTTNEKLFF TGCGCCAGCAGCCAAGGGACAGGGCCAACAACTAATGAAAAACTGTTTTTT
once TRBJ2-7 TRBV29-1 - CSVEAGHEQYF TGCAGCGTTGAAGCGGGCCACGAGCAGTACTTC
- TRBJ2-2 TRBV6-6 - CASSYSVEDRGELFF TGTGCCAGCAGTTACTCAGTGGAAGACCGTGGGGAGCTGTTTTTT
- TRBJ2-3 TRBV10-2 TRBD2 CASSEMASGSTDTQYF TGCGCCAGCAGTGAAATGGCTAGCGGGAGCACAGATACGCAGTATTTT
- TRBJ1-2 TRBV2 - CASSDPGANYGYTF TGTGCCAGCAGTGACCCAGGAGCTAACTATGGCTACACCTTC
- TRBJ2-3 TRBV19 TRBD1 CASTSGQASTDTQYF TGTGCCAGTACCTCGGGACAGGCTAGCACAGATACGCAGTATTTT
- TRBJ2-3 TRBV28 TRBD2 CASRRTSGMTDTQYF TGTGCCAGCAGAAGGACTAGCGGGATGACAGATACGCAGTATTTT
- TRBJ1-3 TRBV19 - CASSMGAYSGNTIYF TGTGCCAGTAGTATGGGCGCCTACTCTGGAAACACCATATATTTT
- TRBJ2-7 TRBV13 - CASSLALTYEQYF TGTGCCAGCAGCTTAGCCCTCACTTACGAGCAGTACTTC
once TRBJ1-5 TRBV6-1 TRBD1 CASSGWEGAHQPQHF TGTGCCAGCAGTGGATGGGAGGGGGCTCATCAGCCCCAGCATTTT
- TRBJ2-2 TRBV5-1 - CASSSWTATNTGELFF TGCGCCAGCAGCTCATGGACGGCTACGAACACCGGGGAGCTGTTTTTT
- TRBJ1-4 TRBV7-2 - CASSSPPNEKLFF TGTGCCAGCAGCTCCCCCCCCAATGAAAAACTGTTTTTT
- TRBJ2-1 TRBV14 - CASSQAGAYNEQFF TGTGCCAGCAGCCAAGCGGGAGCCTACAATGAGCAGTTCTTC
once TRBJ2-6 TRBV5-1 - CASSQGDSGANVLTF TGCGCCAGCAGCCAAGGTGACTCTGGGGCCAACGTCCTGACTTTC
- TRBJ2-7 TRBV6-5 - CASSGLGPYEQYF TGTGCCAGCAGTGGGCTCGGTCCCTACGAGCAGTACTTC
- TRBJ2-7 TRBV2 TRBD1 CASRATAPWTGTYYEQYF TGTGCCAGCAGGGCCACCGCACCCTGGACAGGGACGTACTACGAGCAGTACTTC
once TRBJ2-7 TRBV4-1 - CASSQEAEIYEQYF TGCGCCAGCAGCCAAGAAGCCGAGATATACGAGCAGTACTTC
- TRBJ2-2 TRBV29-1 - CSVYLAITGELFF TGCAGCGTTTACTTGGCGATCACCGGGGAGCTGTTTTTT
- TRBJ2-2 TRBV5-6 - CASSLDTGELFF TGTGCCAGCAGCCTGGACACCGGGGAGCTGTTTTTT